Listed below are T cell receptor beta chains from one sample, sequenced in a study of blood T cells in healthy people across ages. In TCRdb, the 5' RACE reads were re-called with MiXCR into one record per CDR3 protein. The sample has about a million distinct CDR3 sequences, 35% to 40% seen once; the top ten hold less than 15%. What was sequenced was blood. These receptors came from a man aged 18 to 30 in good health. Each CDR3 is given with its conserved first and last residue. A D gene is named only where the DNA matches it firmly. Size is stated for part of the rows, as once, few or many counts, or as a class when the clone is expanded.

TRBJ2-2	.	once	TRBV10-3	CAIGVIGELFF	TGTGCCATCGGGGTTATCGGGGAGCTGTTTTTT
TRBJ2-1	.	.	TRBV6-2/TRBV6-3	CASSVPPSTHEQFF	TGTGCCAGCAGTGTGCCCCCTAGTACCCATGAGCAGTTCTTC
TRBJ2-3	.	few	TRBV20-1	CSARPPGRSTDTQYF	TGCAGTGCTAGACCCCCGGGAAGGTCCACAGATACGCAGTATTTT
TRBJ1-5	.	.	TRBV4-2	CASSQDQNQPQHF	TGTGCCAGCAGCCAAGACCAAAATCAGCCCCAGCATTTT
TRBJ2-1	TRBD1	.	TRBV6-5	CASSYSKGTGSNEQFF	TGTGCCAGCAGTTACTCGAAAGGGACAGGGTCAAATGAGCAGTTCTTC
TRBJ2-7	TRBD1	.	TRBV6-6	CASNGRGGGTGEYEQYF	TGTGCCAGCAACGGACGTGGGGGTGGGACAGGAGAGTACGAGCAGTACTTC
TRBJ1-2	TRBD1	.	TRBV12-3/TRBV12-4	CATFAGQGYYGYTF	TGTGCCACCTTCGCCGGACAGGGGTACTATGGCTACACCTTC
TRBJ1-2	.	few	TRBV4-2	CASSPDFRRGYYGYTF	TGTGCCAGCAGCCCGGACTTCAGGAGGGGGTACTATGGCTACACCTTC
TRBJ1-5	TRBD1	.	TRBV12-3/TRBV12-4	CASSLDRGEQPQHF	TGTGCCAGCAGCTTGGACAGGGGCGAACAGCCCCAGCATTTT
TRBJ1-2	.	few	TRBV7-9	CASSDSVRANYGYTF	TGTGCCAGCAGCGATAGCGTCCGGGCCAACTATGGCTACACCTTC
TRBJ1-2	.	few	TRBV6-5	CASSSSLGKYGYTF	TGTGCCAGCAGTTCCAGTTTAGGGAAGTATGGCTACACCTTC
TRBJ1-2	.	.	TRBV5-1	CASSLLEDGYTF	TGCGCCAGCAGCTTGTTGGAGGATGGCTACACCTTC
TRBJ1-1	.	few	TRBV12-3/TRBV12-4	CASTPGAERGAFF	TGTGCCAGCACCCCCGGGGCGGAAAGGGGAGCTTTCTTT
TRBJ2-1	.	many	TRBV6-5	CASNPGGLDNEQFF	TGTGCCAGTAACCCCGGAGGGCTCGACAATGAGCAGTTCTTC